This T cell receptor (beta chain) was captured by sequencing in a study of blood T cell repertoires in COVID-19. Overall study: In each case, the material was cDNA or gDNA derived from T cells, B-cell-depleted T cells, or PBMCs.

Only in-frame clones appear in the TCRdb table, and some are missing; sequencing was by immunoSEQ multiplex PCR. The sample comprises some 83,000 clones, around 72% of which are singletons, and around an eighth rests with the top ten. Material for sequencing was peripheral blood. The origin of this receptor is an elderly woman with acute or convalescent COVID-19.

The CDR3 region has the DNA TGTGCCAGCAGCCTCAACGGGGGGCCGGGTGAAGCTTTCTTT. Translating gives CASSLNGGPGEAFF. V and J are TRBV7-9 and TRBJ1-1, with D possibly being TRBD1 (6 bases). Germline CDR1 reads SEHNR; CDR2 reads FQNEAQ (reference sequence). CDR3 size: 14 residues. Trimming pared 5 bases from V and 7 bases from J, leaving 17 bases between.